This T cell receptor (beta chain) emerged from a study of blood T cell repertoires in COVID-19. In the study overall: Material from acute and convalescent COVID-19 was sourced from the United States, Italy and Spain. In each case, the material was cDNA or gDNA derived from T cells, B-cell-depleted T cells, or PBMCs.

This clone was seen more than once but under ten times. Authors' methods: How many nucleated cells were present was estimated from reference gene primer amplification. Measured with immunoSEQ multiplex PCR; TCRdb has only the in-frame clones, and not every one. V and J calls and clone size are those listed in that table; D and trimming were worked out from the DNA. The table includes approximately 200,000 clones, 60% to 80% detected once. The CDR3 has 17 amino acids. Germline CDR1 MNHEY, CDR2 SMNVEV (reference sequence). The V end lost 6 bases, the J end lost 0 bases, and 21 bases lay between the germline ends.

Sequences were obtained from peripheral blood. The rearrangement uses TRBV27 and TRBJ2-7, with a possible D match to TRBD1 (7 bases). The receptor was isolated from a man aged 55 to 70 with active or convalescent COVID-19. In DNA, the CDR3 is TGTGCCAGCAGCACCCGGGGGCGACAGGGCCTCTCCTACGAGCAGTACTTC. Protein sequence: CASSTRGRQGLSYEQYF.